A selection of T cell receptor beta chains follows, all from one sample in a study of PD-1 blockade in classical Hodgkin lymphoma. The protocol was immunoSEQ multiplex PCR, while the TCRdb copy is restricted to in-frame clones and leaves out a portion. The repertoire holds 96,000 or so clones, with 85% to 95% as singletons. The sequencing used peripheral blood mononuclear cells (PBMCs), collected before the fourth cycle of nivolumab. The receptors shown here come from a human donor with classical Hodgkin lymphoma. The CDR3 runs from the conserved cysteine through the conserved F or W. Each record gives: J gene, clone size, V gene, D gene, CDR3 DNA, CDR3 protein. The D gene is left open where the match is weak. Clone size appears in some rows only: once, few, many, or a class for an expanded clone.

j_call: TRBJ2-7; clone_size: .; v_call: TRBV7-8; d_call: TRBD1; cdr3_nt: TGTGCCAGCAGCTTAGACAGGGGCGCGCGGTACGAGCAGTACTTC; cdr3_aa: CASSLDRGARYEQYF
j_call: TRBJ2-1; clone_size: .; v_call: TRBV5-4; d_call: TRBD1; cdr3_nt: TGTGCCAGCAGCTCAGACAGGGTATCAAGGTACAATGAGCAGTTCTTC; cdr3_aa: CASSSDRVSRYNEQFF
j_call: TRBJ1-2; clone_size: once; v_call: TRBV5-5; d_call: TRBD1; cdr3_nt: TGTGCCAGCAGCTTGAGTCAGGGGGCGGTAACTAACTATGGCTACACCTTC; cdr3_aa: CASSLSQGAVTNYGYTF
j_call: TRBJ1-1; clone_size: .; v_call: TRBV10-3; d_call: .; cdr3_nt: TGTGCCATCAGTGAGGGGGACGACCTGAACACTGAAGCTTTCTTT; cdr3_aa: CAISEGDDLNTEAFF
j_call: TRBJ2-5; clone_size: .; v_call: TRBV10-3; d_call: TRBD2; cdr3_nt: TGTGCCATCAGCCCTCGGTCGGGGACTAGCGGGAGGGTCCAAGAGACCCAGTACTTC; cdr3_aa: CAISPRSGTSGRVQETQYF
j_call: TRBJ1-1; clone_size: .; v_call: TRBV28; d_call: TRBD1; cdr3_nt: TGTGCCAGCAGTTTTGGGGACAGTCTCGGGACTGAAGCTTTCTTT; cdr3_aa: CASSFGDSLGTEAFF
j_call: TRBJ2-7; clone_size: .; v_call: TRBV10-1; d_call: .; cdr3_nt: TGCGCCAGCAGTGAGGGATCACTTTACGAGCAGTACTTC; cdr3_aa: CASSEGSLYEQYF
j_call: TRBJ2-5; clone_size: .; v_call: TRBV4-2; d_call: TRBD1; cdr3_nt: TGTGCCAGCAGCCAAGGAGGGGGCGGGGAGACCCAGTACTTC; cdr3_aa: CASSQGGGGETQYF
j_call: TRBJ2-7; clone_size: .; v_call: TRBV4-2; d_call: TRBD1; cdr3_nt: TGTGCCAGCAGCCAAGATTATGACAGGGGCTACGAGCAGTACTTC; cdr3_aa: CASSQDYDRGYEQYF
j_call: TRBJ2-3; clone_size: .; v_call: TRBV7-8; d_call: TRBD2; cdr3_nt: TGTGCCAGCAGCTTAAGCGGCGGGGGGGGAACAGATACGCAGTATTTT; cdr3_aa: CASSLSGGGGTDTQYF
j_call: TRBJ1-4; clone_size: .; v_call: TRBV5-1; d_call: TRBD1; cdr3_nt: TGCGCCAGCAGCTTATCCCCGGGACAGACTAATGAAAAACTGTTTTTT; cdr3_aa: CASSLSPGQTNEKLFF
j_call: TRBJ2-7; clone_size: .; v_call: TRBV5-5; d_call: .; cdr3_nt: TGTGCCAGCAGCCTCCTCGGTGTCAAGCAACGGGAGCAGTACTTC; cdr3_aa: CASSLLGVKQREQYF
j_call: TRBJ2-2; clone_size: .; v_call: TRBV2; d_call: .; cdr3_nt: TGTGCCAACACCCCGGAAAGCGGCCCGGCGAGGGCCGGGGAGCTGTTTTTT; cdr3_aa: CANTPESGPARAGELFF
j_call: TRBJ2-2; clone_size: .; v_call: TRBV18; d_call: .; cdr3_nt: TGTGCCAGCCGAGACAGGTCGAACACCGGGGAGCTGTTTTTT; cdr3_aa: CASRDRSNTGELFF
j_call: TRBJ2-3; clone_size: .; v_call: TRBV10-3; d_call: TRBD1; cdr3_nt: TGTGCCATCAACCCGGGACAGGGTAGCACAGATACGCAGTATTTT; cdr3_aa: CAINPGQGSTDTQYF
j_call: TRBJ2-3; clone_size: .; v_call: TRBV7-8; d_call: .; cdr3_nt: TGTGCCAGCACCCGCTTGGGGGTGGCGGGCCCTACCCGCACAGATACGCAGTATTTT; cdr3_aa: CASTRLGVAGPTRTDTQYF
j_call: TRBJ2-5; clone_size: .; v_call: TRBV6-5; d_call: .; cdr3_nt: TGTGCCAGCAGTTACGCGAGGGGATCAAGTGAGACCCAGTACTTC; cdr3_aa: CASSYARGSSETQYF
j_call: TRBJ1-4; clone_size: once; v_call: TRBV5-4; d_call: .; cdr3_nt: TGTGCCAGCAGCTTTGGCGAAAAACTGTTTTTT; cdr3_aa: CASSFGEKLFF
j_call: TRBJ2-1; clone_size: .; v_call: TRBV19; d_call: TRBD2; cdr3_nt: TGTGCCAGTAGTACCCCTTTTCTTAGCGGGAAGCCGTACAATGAGCAGTTCTTC; cdr3_aa: CASSTPFLSGKPYNEQFF
j_call: TRBJ1-2; clone_size: .; v_call: TRBV19; d_call: TRBD1; cdr3_nt: TGTGCCAGTAGTGGATTACCGGGACAGGGGGTCTACACCTTC; cdr3_aa: CASSGLPGQGVYTF
j_call: TRBJ2-5; clone_size: .; v_call: TRBV6-1; d_call: .; cdr3_nt: TGTGCCAGCAGTGAAGGGTTTACACCCCAAGAGACCCAGTACTTC; cdr3_aa: CASSEGFTPQETQYF
j_call: TRBJ2-3; clone_size: .; v_call: TRBV5-1; d_call: .; cdr3_nt: TGCGCCAGCAGCTTGATAAGCGGAAGCACAGATACGCAGTATTTT; cdr3_aa: CASSLISGSTDTQYF